This T cell receptor beta chain was profiled in a study of T cells in Graves' hyperthyroidism and ophthalmopathy. Researchers amplified the TCR beta CDR3 regions from RNA transcripts. The HTBI primer set was used in a first-round RT-PCR of the TCR CDR3. TCRdb re-analysed the multiplex PCR reads in MiXCR, keeping a single row per CDR3 protein. The data show 360,000 or so distinct CDR3 sequences, nearly 15% seen once. As regards this clonotype: Its matching antigen is unknown.

General study points: Blood also carried most thyroid clonotypes expanded above 0.001. Classification by a 13 V-J model distinguished ophthalmopathy from stable hyperthyroidism.

CDR3 length: 13 amino acids. V was cut by 2 bases and J by 3 bases, with 10 bases left in between. Per the germline V gene, CDR1 is DFQATT and CDR2 is SNEGSKA (reference sequence). A NOSPECS grade of at least 4, a Clinical Activity Score of at least 3 and duration under 3 months were recorded in ophthalmopathy patients. PBMCs were obtained from roughly 10 ml fresh peripheral blood. The genes are TRBV20-1 and TRBJ2-5; D not certain. The sample taken for sequencing was blood. This TCR was recovered from a woman aged 60-75 years with Graves' ophthalmopathy. The CDR3 sequence is CSARSSREETQYF. For the CDR3, the DNA is TGCAGTGCTAGATCCTCGAGAGAAGAGACCCAGTACTTC.